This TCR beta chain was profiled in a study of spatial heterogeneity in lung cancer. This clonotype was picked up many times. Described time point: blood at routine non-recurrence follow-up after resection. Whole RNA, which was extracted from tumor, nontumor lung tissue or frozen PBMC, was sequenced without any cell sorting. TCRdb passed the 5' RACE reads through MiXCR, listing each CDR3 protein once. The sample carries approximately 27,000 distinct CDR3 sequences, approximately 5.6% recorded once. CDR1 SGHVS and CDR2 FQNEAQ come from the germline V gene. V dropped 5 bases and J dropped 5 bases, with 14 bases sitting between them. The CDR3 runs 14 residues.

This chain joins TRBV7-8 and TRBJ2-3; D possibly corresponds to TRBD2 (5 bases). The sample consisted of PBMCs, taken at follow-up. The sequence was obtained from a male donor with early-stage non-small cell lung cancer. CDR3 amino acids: CASSPPGMGDTQYF. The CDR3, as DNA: TGTGCCAGCAGCCCCCCGGGGATGGGAGATACGCAGTATTTT.